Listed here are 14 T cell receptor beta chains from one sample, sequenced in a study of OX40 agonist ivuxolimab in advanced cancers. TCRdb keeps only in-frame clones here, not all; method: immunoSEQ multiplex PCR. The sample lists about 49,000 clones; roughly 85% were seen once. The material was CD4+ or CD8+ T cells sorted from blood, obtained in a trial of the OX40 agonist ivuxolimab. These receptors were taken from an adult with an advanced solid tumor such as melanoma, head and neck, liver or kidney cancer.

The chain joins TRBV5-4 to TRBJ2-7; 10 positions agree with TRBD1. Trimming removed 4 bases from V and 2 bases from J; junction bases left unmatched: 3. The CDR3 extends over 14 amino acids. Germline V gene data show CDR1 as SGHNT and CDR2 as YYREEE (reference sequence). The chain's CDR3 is CASSDGTGAYEQYV. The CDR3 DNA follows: TGTGCCAGCAGCGACGGGACAGGGGCCTACGAGCAGTACGTC.

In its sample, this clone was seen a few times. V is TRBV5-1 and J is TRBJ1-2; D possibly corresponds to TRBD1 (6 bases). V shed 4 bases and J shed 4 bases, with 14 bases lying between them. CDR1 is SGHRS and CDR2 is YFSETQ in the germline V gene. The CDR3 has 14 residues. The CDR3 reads CASSPTGGLYGYTF. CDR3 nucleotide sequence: TGCGCCAGCAGCCCGACGGGGGGCCTCTATGGCTACACCTTC.

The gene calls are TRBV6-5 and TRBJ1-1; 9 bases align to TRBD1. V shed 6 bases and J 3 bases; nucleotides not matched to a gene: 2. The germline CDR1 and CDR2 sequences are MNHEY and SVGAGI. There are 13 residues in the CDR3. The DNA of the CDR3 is TGTGCCAGCAGGGGACAGGGCTACACTGAAGCTTTCTTT. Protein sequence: CASRGQGYTEAFF.

The CDR3 coding sequence is TGTGCCAGCAGCTTAGGGGACAGGGGCATTTCGCCCCAGCATTTT. Translation: CASSLGDRGISPQHF. The chain uses TRBV7-9 and TRBJ1-5; TRBD1 aligns across 10 bases. V shed 1 base and J 9 bases; nucleotides not matched to a gene: 6. This CDR3 comprises 15 residues. Germline V lookup: CDR1 SEHNR, CDR2 FQNEAQ (reference sequence).

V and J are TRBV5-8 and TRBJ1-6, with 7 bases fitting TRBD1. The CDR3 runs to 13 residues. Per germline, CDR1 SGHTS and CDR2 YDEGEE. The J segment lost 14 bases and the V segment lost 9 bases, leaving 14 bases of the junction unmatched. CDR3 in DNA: TGTGCCACCGCCTTAATAGGGGGCGCGTCCCTCCACTTT. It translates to CATALIGGASLHF.

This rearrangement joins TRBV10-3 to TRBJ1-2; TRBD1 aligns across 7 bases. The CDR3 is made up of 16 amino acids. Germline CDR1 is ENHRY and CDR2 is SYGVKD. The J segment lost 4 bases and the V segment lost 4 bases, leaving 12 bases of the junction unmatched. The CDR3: CAISGRGGGAGYGYTF. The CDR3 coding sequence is TGTGCCATCAGTGGGAGGGGAGGGGGCGCCGGCTATGGCTACACCTTC.

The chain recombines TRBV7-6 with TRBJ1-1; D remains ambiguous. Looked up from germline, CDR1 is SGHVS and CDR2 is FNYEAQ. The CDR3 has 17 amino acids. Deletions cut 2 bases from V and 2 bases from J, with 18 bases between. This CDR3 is CASSLRPQPLINTEAFF. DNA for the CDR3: TGTGCCAGCAGCTTAAGGCCACAGCCGTTGATTAACACTGAAGCTTTCTTT.

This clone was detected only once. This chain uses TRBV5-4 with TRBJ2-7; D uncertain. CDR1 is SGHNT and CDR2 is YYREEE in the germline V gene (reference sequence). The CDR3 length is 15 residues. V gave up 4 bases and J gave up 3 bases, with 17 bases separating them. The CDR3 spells CASSLLPGPLYEQYF. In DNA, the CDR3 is TGTGCCAGCAGCCTACTGCCGGGCCCCCTCTACGAGCAGTACTTC.

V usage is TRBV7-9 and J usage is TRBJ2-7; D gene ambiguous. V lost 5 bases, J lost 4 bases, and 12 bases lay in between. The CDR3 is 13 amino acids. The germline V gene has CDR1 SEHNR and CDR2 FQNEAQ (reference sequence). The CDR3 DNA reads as TGTGCCAGCAGCCAACCTTCCGGGTACGAGCAGTACTTC. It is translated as CASSQPSGYEQYF. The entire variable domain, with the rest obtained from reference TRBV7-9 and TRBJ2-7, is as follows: DTGVSQNPRHKITKRGQNVTFRCDPISEHNRLYWYRQTLGQGPEFLTYFQNEAQLEKSRLLSDRFSAERPKGSFSTLEIQRTEQGDSAMYLCASSQPSGYEQYFGPGTRLTVT.

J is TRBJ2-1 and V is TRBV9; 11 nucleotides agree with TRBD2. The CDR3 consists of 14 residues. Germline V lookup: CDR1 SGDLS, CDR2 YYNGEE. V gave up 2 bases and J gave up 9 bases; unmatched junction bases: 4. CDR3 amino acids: CASSVLAGGFEQFF. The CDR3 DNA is TGTGCCAGCAGCGTCTTAGCGGGGGGGTTTGAGCAGTTCTTC.

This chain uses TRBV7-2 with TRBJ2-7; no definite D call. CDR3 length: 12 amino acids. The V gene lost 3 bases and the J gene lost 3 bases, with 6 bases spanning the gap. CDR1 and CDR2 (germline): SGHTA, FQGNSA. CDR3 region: CASSFSGYEQYV. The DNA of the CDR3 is TGTGCCAGCAGCTTTTCCGGCTACGAGCAGTACGTC.

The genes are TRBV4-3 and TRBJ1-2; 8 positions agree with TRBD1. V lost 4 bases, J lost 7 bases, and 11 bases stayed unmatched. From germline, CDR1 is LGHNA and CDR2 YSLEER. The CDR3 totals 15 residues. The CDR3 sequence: CASSPFQGARSGYTF. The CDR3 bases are TGCGCCAGCAGCCCCTTCCAGGGGGCTCGTTCTGGCTACACCTTC.

CDR3 coding DNA: TGCAGCGTTGCCAGGGCCGGGGAGCTGTTTTTT. This codes for CSVARAGELFF. The gene calls are TRBV29-1 and TRBJ2-2, with D possibly matching TRBD1 (5 bases). The CDR3 has 11 residues. The germline V gene has CDR1 SQVTM and CDR2 ANQGSEA. Trimming left V 4 bases short and J 6 bases short, with 6 bases between.

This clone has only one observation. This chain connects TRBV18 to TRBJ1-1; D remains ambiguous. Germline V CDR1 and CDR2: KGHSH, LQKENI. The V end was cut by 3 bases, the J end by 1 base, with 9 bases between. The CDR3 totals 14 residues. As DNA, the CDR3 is TGTGCCAGCTCACCGTTGCCTGGGAACACTGAAGCTTTCTTT. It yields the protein CASSPLPGNTEAFF.